This TCR beta chain was documented in a study of spatial heterogeneity in lung cancer. Overall study: Consistent detection of more beta-chain than alpha-chain sequences was observed.

Individual TCR cDNA molecules each bore their own unique molecular identifier. TCRdb re-called the 5' RACE reads through MiXCR, storing one row per CDR3 protein. The table lists tens of thousands of distinct CDR3 sequences, 15% to 20% of them singletons. The time point denotes: sample taken at primary tumor resection. Samples were donated by 72 untreated early-stage non-small cell lung cancer patients. The sequenced material consisted of unsorted whole RNA from tumor, nontumor lung or frozen PBMC. Study observations and caveats: Counts that tracked tumor mutation counts were those of expanded intratumoral alpha and beta TCRs.

This clonotype turned up a few times. Its target is unknown. This sequence was found in a female donor with early-stage non-small cell lung cancer. The sample in question was lung tumor tissue, obtained at surgery.

The CDR3 reads CASSSLDKNIQYF. In nucleotides, the CDR3 is TGTGCCAGCTCCTCATTGGACAAAAACATTCAGTACTTC. This rearrangement joins TRBV6-5 to TRBJ2-4; D is unclear. V was cut by 8 bases and J by 3 bases, with 11 bases left in between. Germline V lookup: CDR1 MNHEY, CDR2 SVGAGI. This CDR3 region has 13 residues.